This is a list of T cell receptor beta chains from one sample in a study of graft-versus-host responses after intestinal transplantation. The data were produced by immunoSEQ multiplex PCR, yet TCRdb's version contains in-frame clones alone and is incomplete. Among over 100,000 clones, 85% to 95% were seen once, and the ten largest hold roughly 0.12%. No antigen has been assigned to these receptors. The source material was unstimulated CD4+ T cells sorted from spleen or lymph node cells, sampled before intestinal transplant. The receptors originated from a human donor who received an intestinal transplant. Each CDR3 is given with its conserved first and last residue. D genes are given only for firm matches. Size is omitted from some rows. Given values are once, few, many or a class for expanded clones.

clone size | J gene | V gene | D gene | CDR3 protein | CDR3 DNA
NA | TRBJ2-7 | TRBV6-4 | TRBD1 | CASSATGQGLYEQYF | TGTGCCAGCTCTGCTACTGGACAGGGTCTCTACGAGCAGTACTTC
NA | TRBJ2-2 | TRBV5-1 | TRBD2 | CASRPVAGGVGELFF | TGCGCCAGCCGTCCTGTAGCGGGTGGGGTCGGGGAGCTGTTTTTT
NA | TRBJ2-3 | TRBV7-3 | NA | CASSKFSTTTDTQYF | TGTGCCAGCAGCAAATTTTCGACAACCACAGATACGCAGTATTTT
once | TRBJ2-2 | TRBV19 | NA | CASRMNRGGTGELFF | TGTGCCAGTAGAATGAACAGGGGAGGCACCGGGGAGCTGTTTTTT
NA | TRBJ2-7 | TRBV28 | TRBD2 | CASSVIHPTQVTSGIRTDEQYF | TGTGCCAGCAGTGTCATCCACCCGACCCAGGTGACTAGCGGGATTAGAACGGACGAGCAGTACTTC
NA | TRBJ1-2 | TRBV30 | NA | CAWSVGWQPYGYTF | TGTGCCTGGAGTGTAGGTTGGCAGCCCTATGGCTACACCTTC
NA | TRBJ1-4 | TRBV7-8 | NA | CASSQWRQRNEKLFF | TGTGCCAGCAGCCAGTGGCGGCAGAGAAATGAAAAACTGTTTTTT
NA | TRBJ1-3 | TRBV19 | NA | CASLRAPGLNTIYF | TGTGCCAGTCTCAGGGCACCGGGATTAAACACCATATATTTT
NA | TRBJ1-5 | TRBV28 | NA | CASSLMTRGVRQPQHF | TGTGCCAGCAGTCTCATGACCCGAGGGGTCCGGCAGCCCCAGCATTTT
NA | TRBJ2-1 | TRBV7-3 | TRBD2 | CASSSQSGTSGNRGEQFF | TGTGCCAGCAGCTCACAATCCGGGACTAGCGGGAACCGCGGAGAGCAGTTCTTC
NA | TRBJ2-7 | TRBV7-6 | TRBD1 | CASTKAGQGPYEQYF | TGTGCCAGCACCAAGGCCGGACAGGGCCCCTACGAGCAGTACTTC
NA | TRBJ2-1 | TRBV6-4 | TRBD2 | CASSGTSGLSSYNEQFF | TGTGCCAGCAGCGGGACTAGCGGGCTCAGCTCCTACAATGAGCAGTTCTTC
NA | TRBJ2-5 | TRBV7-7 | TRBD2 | CASSLYSGGQETQYF | TGTGCTAGCAGCTTATATTCGGGGGGACAAGAGACCCAGTACTTC
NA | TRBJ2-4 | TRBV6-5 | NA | CASSYSTLAKNIQYF | TGTGCCAGCAGTTACTCGACATTAGCCAAAAACATTCAGTACTTC
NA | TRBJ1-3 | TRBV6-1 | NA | CASSPLGRGGNTIYF | TGTGCCAGCAGCCCCCTGGGGCGCGGTGGAAACACCATATATTTT
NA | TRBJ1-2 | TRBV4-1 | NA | CASSQDLFNYGYTF | TGCGCCAGCAGCCAAGATCTTTTTAACTATGGCTACACCTTC
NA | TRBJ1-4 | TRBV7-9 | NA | CASSLTGPPDEKLFF | TGTGCCAGCAGCCTGACCGGACCCCCTGATGAAAAACTGTTTTTT
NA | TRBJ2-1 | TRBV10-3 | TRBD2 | CATNSRTSGRAYEQFF | TGTGCCACCAACTCGAGAACTAGCGGGAGGGCGTATGAGCAGTTCTTC
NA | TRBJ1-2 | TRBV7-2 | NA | CASSQDRAYGYTF | TGTGCCAGCAGCCAAGACAGAGCTTATGGCTACACCTTC
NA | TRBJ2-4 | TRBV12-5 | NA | CASGLVQNIQYF | TGTGCTAGTGGTTTGGTACAGAACATTCAGTACTTC
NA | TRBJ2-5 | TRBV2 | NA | CASSMEQVQYF | TGTGCCAGCAGTATGGAGCAGGTTCAGTACTTC
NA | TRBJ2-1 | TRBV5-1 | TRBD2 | CASSLSGTSGSEQFF | TGCGCCAGCAGCTTATCCGGGACTAGCGGGAGTGAGCAGTTCTTC
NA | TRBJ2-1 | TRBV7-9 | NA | CASSLAPTDEQFF | TGTGCCAGCAGCTTAGCGCCGACGGATGAGCAGTTCTTC
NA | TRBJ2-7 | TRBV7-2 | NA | CASSLQSSYEQYF | TGTGCCAGCAGCTTACAGAGCTCCTACGAGCAGTACTTC
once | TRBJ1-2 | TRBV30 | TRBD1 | CAGRPGGQVNYGYTF | TGTGCCGGTCGACCTGGGGGACAGGTGAACTATGGCTACACCTTC
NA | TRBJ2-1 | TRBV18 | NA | CASSPDSSSYNEQFF | TGTGCCAGCTCACCAGATTCATCCTCCTACAATGAGCAGTTCTTC
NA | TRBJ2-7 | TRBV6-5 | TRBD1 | CASSYSDRGGNEQYF | TGTGCCAGCAGTTACTCGGACAGGGGGGGCAACGAGCAGTACTTC
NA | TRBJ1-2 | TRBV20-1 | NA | CSIGGNYGYTF | TGCAGTATAGGGGGTAACTATGGCTACACCTTC
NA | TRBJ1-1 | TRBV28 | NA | CASSSGRGTEAFF | TGTGCCAGCAGTTCAGGTAGAGGCACTGAAGCTTTCTTT
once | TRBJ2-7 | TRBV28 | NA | CASSPRGQRLYEQYF | TGTGCCAGCAGTCCCCGGGGCCAAAGGCTCTACGAGCAGTACTTC
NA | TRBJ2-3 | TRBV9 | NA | CASSVRGRGDTQYF | TGTGCCAGCAGCGTACGTGGGAGAGGGGATACGCAGTATTTT
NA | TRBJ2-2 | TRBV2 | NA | CASSGGRGELFF | TGTGCCAGCAGTGGGGGACGAGGGGAGCTGTTTTTT
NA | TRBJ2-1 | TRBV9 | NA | CASSADGSSYNEQFF | TGTGCCAGCAGCGCCGATGGGAGCTCCTACAATGAGCAGTTCTTC
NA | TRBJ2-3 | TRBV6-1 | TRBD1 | CASSGTLGTASTDTQYF | TGTGCCAGCAGTGGGACCTTAGGGACAGCTAGCACAGATACGCAGTATTTT
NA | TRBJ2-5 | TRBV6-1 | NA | CASSEGNLQETQYF | TGTGCCAGCAGTGAAGGCAATCTCCAAGAGACCCAGTACTTC
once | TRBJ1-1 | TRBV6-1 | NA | CASSRILNTEAFF | TGTGCCAGCAGTCGGATCCTGAACACTGAAGCTTTCTTT
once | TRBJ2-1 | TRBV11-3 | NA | CASSPSSLGYNEQFF | TGTGCCAGCAGCCCCAGCTCTTTGGGATACAATGAGCAGTTCTTC
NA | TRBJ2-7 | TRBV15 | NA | CATSSIRGTPYEQYF | TGTGCCACCAGCAGCATCCGCGGGACCCCTTACGAGCAGTACTTC
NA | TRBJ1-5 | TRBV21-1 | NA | CAPRRGGGNQPQHF | TGTGCCCCCCGGAGGGGGGGAGGGAATCAGCCCCAGCATTTT
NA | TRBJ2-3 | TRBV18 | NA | CASSPPSTLRDTQYF | TGTGCCAGCTCACCACCCTCCACGCTCCGGGATACGCAGTATTTT